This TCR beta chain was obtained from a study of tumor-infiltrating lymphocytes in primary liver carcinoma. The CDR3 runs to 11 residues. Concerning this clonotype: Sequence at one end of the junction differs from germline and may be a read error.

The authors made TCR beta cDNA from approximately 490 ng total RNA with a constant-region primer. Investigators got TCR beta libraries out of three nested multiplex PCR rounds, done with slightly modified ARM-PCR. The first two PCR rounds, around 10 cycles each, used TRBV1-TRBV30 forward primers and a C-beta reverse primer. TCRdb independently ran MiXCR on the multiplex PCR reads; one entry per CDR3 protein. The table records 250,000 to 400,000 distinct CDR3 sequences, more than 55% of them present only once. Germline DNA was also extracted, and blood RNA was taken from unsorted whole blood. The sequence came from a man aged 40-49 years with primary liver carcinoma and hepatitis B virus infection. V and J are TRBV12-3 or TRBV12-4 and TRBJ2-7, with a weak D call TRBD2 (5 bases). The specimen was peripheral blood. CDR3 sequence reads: CVSSRGTEQYF. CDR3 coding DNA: TGTGTCAGCAGCCGGGGTACCGAGCAGTACTTC.